Listed below are T cell receptor beta chains from one sample, sequenced in a study of OX40 agonist ivuxolimab in advanced cancers. Sequenced by immunoSEQ multiplex PCR; TCRdb stores in-frame clones only, minus some. Here the sample spans about 62,000 clones, around 85% being singletons. The source material was CD4+ or CD8+ T cells sorted from blood, sampled in a trial of the OX40 agonist ivuxolimab. The receptors come from an adult with an advanced solid tumor such as melanoma, head and neck, liver or kidney cancer. Each CDR3 is given with its conserved first and last residue.

V gene | CDR3 protein
TRBV6-5 | CASSTGMNTEAFF
TRBV4-1 | CASSLTDWGYTDTQYF
TRBV9 | CASSPYSGRAENEQFF
TRBV27 | CASSPILSTTNEKLFF
TRBV9 | CASSEGTGTEAFF
TRBV6-1 | CASSENRAKNIQYF
TRBV20-1 | CSARGQNTQYF
TRBV27 | CASSPHGAGNTIYF
TRBV6-5 | CASRPTGPTDTQYF
TRBV19 | CASSIPGALATNEKLFF
TRBV15 | CATSRGAGSETQYF
TRBV29-1 | CSVDQSGTSGGNEQFF
TRBV2 | CASSATQTQYF
TRBV5-3 | CARSSNYGYTF
TRBV6-6 | CASSPPETGEQYF
TRBV9 | CASSPGTSGRKTQYF
TRBV2 | CASRSYEQYF
TRBV30 | CAWSSGQGTYEQYF
TRBV5-4 | CASTDRVDTQYF
TRBV7-8 | CASSLGARNEKLFF
TRBV29-1 | CSVRRSGANVLTF
TRBV19 | CASSSRQGYEQYF
TRBV6-1 | CASVGGGLNEQFF
TRBV2 | CASGAGPGQEYNEQFF
TRBV15 | CATSRELLTGLTDTQYF